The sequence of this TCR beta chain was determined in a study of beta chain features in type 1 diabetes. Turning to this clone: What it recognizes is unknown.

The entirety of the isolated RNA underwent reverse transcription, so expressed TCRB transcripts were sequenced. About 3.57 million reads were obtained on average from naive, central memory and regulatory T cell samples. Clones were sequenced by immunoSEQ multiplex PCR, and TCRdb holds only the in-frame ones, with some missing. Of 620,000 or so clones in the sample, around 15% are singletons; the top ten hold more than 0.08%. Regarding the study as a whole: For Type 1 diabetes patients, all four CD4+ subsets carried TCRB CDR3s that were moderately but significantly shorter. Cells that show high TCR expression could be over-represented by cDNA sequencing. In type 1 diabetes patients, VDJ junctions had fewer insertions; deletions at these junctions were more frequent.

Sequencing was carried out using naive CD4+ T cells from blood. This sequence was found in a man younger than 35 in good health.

CDR3 nucleotides: TGTGCCAGCAGTTTGGCCAGGGGACCATCGAGGAGCGCGAATGAGCAGTTCTTC. Protein sequence: CASSLARGPSRSANEQFF. This chain connects TRBV28 to TRBJ2-1; perhaps TRBD1 as D (6 bases). Germline CDR1 and CDR2: MDHEN and SYDVKM. CDR3 length: 18 amino acids. V lost 3 bases to trimming and J lost 7 bases, with 25 bases between them.